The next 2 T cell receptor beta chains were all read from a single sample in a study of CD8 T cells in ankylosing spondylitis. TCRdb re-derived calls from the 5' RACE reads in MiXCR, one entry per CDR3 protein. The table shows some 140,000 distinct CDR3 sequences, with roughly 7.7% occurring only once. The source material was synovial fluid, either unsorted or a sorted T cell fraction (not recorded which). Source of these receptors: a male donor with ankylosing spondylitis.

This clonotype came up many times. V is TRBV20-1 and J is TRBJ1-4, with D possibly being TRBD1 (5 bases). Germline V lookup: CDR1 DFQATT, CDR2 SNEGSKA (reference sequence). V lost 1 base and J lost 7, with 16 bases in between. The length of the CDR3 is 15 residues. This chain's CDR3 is CSARGGTKGGEKLFF. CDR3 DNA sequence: TGCAGTGCTAGAGGGGGGACCAAAGGAGGTGAAAAACTGTTTTTT.

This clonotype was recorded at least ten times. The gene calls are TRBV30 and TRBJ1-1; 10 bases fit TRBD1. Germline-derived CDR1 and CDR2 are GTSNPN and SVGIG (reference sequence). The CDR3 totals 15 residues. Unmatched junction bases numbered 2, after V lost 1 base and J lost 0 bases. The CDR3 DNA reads TGTGCCTGGAGTGGGGACAGGGGTGTGAACACTGAAGCTTTCTTT. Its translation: CAWSGDRGVNTEAFF.